One sample yielded the 16 T cell receptor beta chains listed below, sequenced in a study of CD8 T cells in ankylosing spondylitis. One entry per CDR3 protein results from TCRdb running MiXCR on the 5' RACE reads. The data contain some 840,000 distinct CDR3 sequences, about 10% of them singletons. What these receptors recognize is not known. Regarding the study as a whole: Blood from ankylosing spondylitis patients appeared to carry a characteristic eight-variant TCR beta motif.

Source material: blood, either unsorted or a sorted T cell fraction (not recorded which). The receptors were gathered from a male donor with ankylosing spondylitis.

The chain employs TRBV25-1 and TRBJ2-5, with D perhaps being TRBD1 or TRBD2 (6 bases each). This CDR3 is 15 amino acids long. Germline loops: CDR1 MGHDK, CDR2 SYGVNS. V gave up 4 bases and J gave up 6 bases, with 18 bases separating them. Here the CDR3 DNA reads TGTGCCAGCAGTGCTTCGAAAGAGGGGGGTCAGACCCAGTACTTC. Protein sequence: CASSASKEGGQTQYF.

This clonotype has more than one count but fewer than ten. V usage is TRBV3-1 and J usage is TRBJ1-2; D is ambiguous. This CDR3 is 14 amino acids long. Trimming pared 0 bases from V and 6 bases from J, leaving 11 bases between. The germline gives CDR1 LGHDT, CDR2 YNNKEL (reference sequence). CDR3 sequence (DNA): TGTGCCAGCAGCCAAGACACGAGGTGGGATGGCTACACCTTC. It codes for CASSQDTRWDGYTF.

This clonotype was counted many times. The rearrangement joins TRBV6-2 or TRBV6-3 to TRBJ1-6; D ambiguous. This CDR3 comprises 11 residues. V was trimmed by 5 bases and J by 12 bases, leaving 8 bases between them. Per the germline V gene, CDR1 is MNHEY and CDR2 is SVGEGT. CDR3 loop: CASSMWGPLHF. The CDR3 DNA is TGTGCCAGCAGTATGTGGGGACCCCTCCACTTT.

This clonotype was seen a handful of times. The chain is built from TRBV9 and TRBJ2-7; no clear D. The CDR3 length is 15 residues. The germline gives CDR1 SGDLS, CDR2 YYNGEE. Trimming stripped 0 bases from V and 2 bases from J, with 12 bases between. CDR3 in amino acids: CASSVAPTATYEQYF. As DNA, the CDR3 is TGTGCCAGCAGCGTAGCCCCGACGGCTACCTACGAGCAGTACTTC.

V gene TRBV4-2 combines with J gene TRBJ2-3; 7 positions match TRBD2. The V segment lost 10 bases and the J segment 5 bases; nucleotides outside the gene matches: 15. CDR1 is LGHNA, CDR2 YNFKEQ, per germline. This CDR3 comprises 15 residues. CDR3 protein: CATSPAAGVGDTQYF. The CDR3 DNA reads TGTGCCACCTCTCCGGCCGCGGGAGTTGGAGATACGCAGTATTTT.

This clonotype turned up a few times. The J gene is TRBJ1-6, the V gene TRBV21-1; the listed D gene, TRBD1, was not tested against the DNA. TRBV21-1 is a pseudogene segment. This CDR3 has 18 amino acids. CDR3 nucleotide sequence: TGTGCCAGCAGCAAAGGTGCCTTTGAGACAGATTATAATTCACCCCTCCACTTT. Amino acids: CASSKGAFETDYNSPLHF.

The chain combines TRBV7-9 with TRBJ1-1; D not resolved. Germline CDR1 and CDR2: SEHNR and FQNEAQ (reference sequence). The ends were cut back, 3 bases at V and 3 bases at J, with 14 bases in the middle. CDR3 length: 15 residues. The CDR3 nucleotides read TGTGCCAGCAGCTTCGGCCGGGGAGAAGACACTGAAGCTTTCTTT. Its protein is CASSFGRGEDTEAFF.

This clonotype was counted a few times. The chain uses TRBV12-3 or TRBV12-4 and TRBJ2-1; D might be TRBD2 (6 bases). The CDR3 runs to 16 residues. V gave up 6 bases and J gave up 1 base, with 16 bases separating them. The CDR3 loop is CASRPPTGRSYNEQFF. As DNA, the CDR3 is TGTGCCAGCAGGCCCCCCACGGGGAGGTCCTACAATGAGCAGTTCTTC.

Only a few counts were recorded for this clonotype. The chain joins TRBV20-1 to TRBJ2-1, with D perhaps matching TRBD1 (5 bases). Germline V lookup: CDR1 DFQATT, CDR2 SNEGSKA (reference sequence). The CDR3 sequence is 14 residues long. The V gene lost 6 bases and the J gene lost 5 bases, with 17 bases spanning the gap. The CDR3 coding sequence is TGCAGTGCCAGCTCAAATGGGGCCAACAATGAGCAGTTCTTC. As protein: CSASSNGANNEQFF.

The chain recombines TRBV20-1 with TRBJ2-7; D gene ambiguous. The CDR3 totals 11 residues. Germline CDR1 and CDR2: DFQATT and SNEGSKA (reference sequence). With 7 bases removed from V and 3 bases from J, the gap between germline ends came to 10 bases. CDR3 in amino acids: CSVGYGYEQYF. The DNA for the CDR3 is TGCAGTGTTGGGTACGGCTACGAGCAGTACTTC.

The V gene is TRBV5-6, the J gene TRBJ1-2, with D unresolved. CDR3 length: 12 residues. The germline gives CDR1 SGHDT, CDR2 YYEEEE. V gave up 4 bases and J gave up 14 bases, with 18 bases separating them. The DNA for the CDR3 is TGTGCCAGCAGCCCCGGGCTCCTCGGCTGGACCTTC. Translation: CASSPGLLGWTF. Full variable domain (remainder filled in from reference TRBV5-6 and TRBJ1-2): DAGVTQSPTHLIKTRGQQVTLRCSPKSGHDTVSWYQQALGQGPQFIFQYYEEEERQRGNFPDRFSGHQFPNYSSELNVNALLLGDSALYLCASSPGLLGWTFGSGTRLTVV.

The chain combines TRBV6-1 with TRBJ2-3, with TRBD1 matching 9 bases. The CDR3 runs to 14 residues. V lost 4 bases to trimming and J lost 2 bases; unmatched junction nucleotides: 1. The germline V gene encodes CDR1 MNHNS and CDR2 SASEGT. CDR3 region: CASSGTGDTDTQYF. CDR3 bases: TGTGCCAGCAGTGGGACAGGGGACACAGATACGCAGTATTTT.

There are a few counts of this clonotype. The chain has TRBV15 and TRBJ2-7; no clear D gene. The CDR3 runs to 13 residues. Trimming took 1 base from V and 7 from J, leaving 11 bases between them. Germline values: CDR1 LNHNV, CDR2 YYDKDF (reference sequence). The CDR3 DNA follows: TGTGCCACCAGCAGAGGGAGTTTGGGTGAGCAGTACTTC. Residues: CATSRGSLGEQYF. Together with reference TRBV15 and TRBJ2-7, the CDR3 gives the full variable domain: DAMVIQNPRYQVTQFGKPVTLSCSQTLNHNVMYWYQQKSSQAPKLLFHYYDKDFNNEADTPDNFQSRRPNTSFCFLDIRSPGLGDTAMYLCATSRGSLGEQYFGPGTRLTVT.

This clonotype has a count of ten or more. This rearrangement joins TRBV7-9 to TRBJ1-5, with D maybe TRBD1 (6 bases). This CDR3 has 15 residues. V gave up 1 base and J gave up 4 bases, with 11 bases separating them. Germline V lookup: CDR1 SEHNR, CDR2 FQNEAQ (reference sequence). As DNA, the CDR3 is TGTGCCAGCAGCTTAGGTGGACAGCCGAATCAGCCCCAGCATTTT. Amino acids: CASSLGGQPNQPQHF. Based on the CDR3 plus reference TRBV7-9 and TRBJ1-5, the full variable domain is DTGVSQNPRHKITKRGQNVTFRCDPISEHNRLYWYRQTLGQGPEFLTYFQNEAQLEKSRLLSDRFSAERPKGSFSTLEIQRTEQGDSAMYLCASSLGGQPNQPQHFGDGTRLSIL.

This clonotype came up a few times. This chain links TRBV9 with TRBJ1-3; D is possibly TRBD1 (6 bases). The germline V gene has CDR1 SGDLS and CDR2 YYNGEE. The CDR3 covers 13 residues. Trimming stripped 4 bases from V and 10 bases from J, with 15 bases between. The CDR3 bases are TGTGCCAGCAGCCAGACAGGCCAAGGGACCATATATTTT. Translation: CASSQTGQGTIYF.

In its sample, this clonotype was seen many times. This chain links TRBV20-1 with TRBJ1-2; TRBD1 matches at 7 bases. V shed 6 bases, J shed 2 bases, and the junction held 3 bases outside the gene matches. Germline V gives CDR1 DFQATT, CDR2 SNEGSKA (reference sequence). The CDR3 consists of 12 residues. In nucleotides, the CDR3 is TGCAGTGCCGCGGGACAGAACTATGGCTACACCTTC. Encoded protein: CSAAGQNYGYTF.